This T cell receptor beta chain is drawn from a study of blood T cell repertoires in COVID-19. The overall study: Acute and convalescent COVID-19 samples came from the United States, Italy and Spain. In each case, the material was cDNA or gDNA derived from T cells, B-cell-depleted T cells, or PBMCs.

Per the original data handling: Researchers report that nucleated cell counts were estimated from reference gene primer amplification. Sequenced by immunoSEQ multiplex PCR; TCRdb stores in-frame clones only, minus some. V and J calls and clone size are given by that table; D and trimming were obtained from the DNA. This sample has some 96,000 clones; approximately 90% occur once, and the top ten carry 1.5% to 2%. Germline V gene data show CDR1 as SNHLY and CDR2 as FYNNEI. V was shortened by 7 bases and J by 0 bases, with 13 bases between the two germline ends. This CDR3 region has 15 residues. This clonotype was sampled from a man aged 55 to 69 with acute or convalescent COVID-19. The gene calls are TRBV2 and TRBJ1-5, with D perhaps TRBD1 (5 bases). The sequencing sample was made of peripheral blood. CDR3 nucleotides: TGTGCCAGCACGGGCAGGGTTTATAGCAATCAGCCCCAGCATTTT. Translated: CASTGRVYSNQPQHF.